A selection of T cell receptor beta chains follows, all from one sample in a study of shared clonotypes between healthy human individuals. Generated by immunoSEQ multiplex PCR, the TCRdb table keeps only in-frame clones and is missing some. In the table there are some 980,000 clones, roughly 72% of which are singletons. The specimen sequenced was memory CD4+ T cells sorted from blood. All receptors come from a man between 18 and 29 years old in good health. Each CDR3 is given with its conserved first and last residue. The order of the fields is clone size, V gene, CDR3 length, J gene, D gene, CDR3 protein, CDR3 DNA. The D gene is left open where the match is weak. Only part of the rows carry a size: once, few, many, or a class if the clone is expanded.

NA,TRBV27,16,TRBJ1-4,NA,CASPRPGDATNEKLFF,TGTGCCAGCCCGCGCCCGGGGGACGCAACTAATGAAAAACTGTTTTTT
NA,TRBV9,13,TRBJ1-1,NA,CASSVAINTEAFF,TGTGCCAGCAGCGTAGCAATCAACACTGAAGCTTTCTTT
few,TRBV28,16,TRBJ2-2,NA,CASSSPSRGHTGELFF,TGTGCCAGCAGCTCTCCCTCCAGGGGTCACACCGGGGAGCTGTTTTTT
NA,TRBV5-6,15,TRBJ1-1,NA,CASSFDKGMNTEAFF,TGTGCCAGCAGCTTCGACAAGGGCATGAACACTGAAGCTTTCTTT
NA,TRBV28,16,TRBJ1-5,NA,CASSSLDWNSNQPQHF,TGTGCCAGCAGTTCCCTGGACTGGAATAGCAATCAGCCCCAGCATTTT
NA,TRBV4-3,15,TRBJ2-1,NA,CASSQGGLSDNEQFF,TGCGCCAGCAGCCAAGGAGGACTCTCAGACAATGAGCAGTTCTTC
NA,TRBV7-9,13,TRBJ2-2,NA,CASSPSPSGELFF,TGTGCCAGCAGCCCTAGTCCCTCCGGGGAGCTGTTTTTT
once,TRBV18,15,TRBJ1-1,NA,CASSPTVNRNFEAFF,TGTGCCAGCTCACCGACCGTGAATAGAAACTTCGAAGCTTTCTTT
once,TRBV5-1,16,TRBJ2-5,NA,CASSPQPDRTEETQYF,TGCGCCAGCAGCCCCCAACCCGACAGGACAGAAGAGACCCAGTACTTC
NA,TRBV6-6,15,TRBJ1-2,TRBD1,CASREPGGQGYGYTF,TGTGCCAGCAGGGAGCCGGGGGGACAGGGGTATGGCTACACCTTC
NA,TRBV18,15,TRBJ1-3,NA,CASSPAANSGNTIYF,TGTGCCAGCTCACCGGCGGCTAACTCTGGAAACACCATATATTTT
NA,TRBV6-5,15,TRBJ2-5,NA,CASSYSGGRLETQYF,TGTGCCAGCAGTTACTCCGGGGGGCGTTTGGAGACCCAGTACTTC
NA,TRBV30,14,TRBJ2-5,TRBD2,CAWSYRGGRETQYF,TGTGCCTGGAGTTATCGCGGGGGACGGGAGACCCAGTACTTC
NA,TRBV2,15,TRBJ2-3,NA,CASSTRTTSTDTQYF,TGTGCCAGCAGTACACGGACTACTAGCACAGATACGCAGTATTTT
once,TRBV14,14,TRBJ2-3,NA,CASSQERKGDTQYF,TGTGCCAGCAGCCAAGAAAGAAAAGGAGATACGCAGTATTTT
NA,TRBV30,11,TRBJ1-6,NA,CAWSGGAPLHF,TGTGCCTGGAGTGGGGGGGCACCCCTCCACTTT
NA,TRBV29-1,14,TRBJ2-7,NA,CSVEPGPNFYEQYF,TGCAGCGTGGAACCGGGACCCAATTTCTACGAGCAGTACTTC